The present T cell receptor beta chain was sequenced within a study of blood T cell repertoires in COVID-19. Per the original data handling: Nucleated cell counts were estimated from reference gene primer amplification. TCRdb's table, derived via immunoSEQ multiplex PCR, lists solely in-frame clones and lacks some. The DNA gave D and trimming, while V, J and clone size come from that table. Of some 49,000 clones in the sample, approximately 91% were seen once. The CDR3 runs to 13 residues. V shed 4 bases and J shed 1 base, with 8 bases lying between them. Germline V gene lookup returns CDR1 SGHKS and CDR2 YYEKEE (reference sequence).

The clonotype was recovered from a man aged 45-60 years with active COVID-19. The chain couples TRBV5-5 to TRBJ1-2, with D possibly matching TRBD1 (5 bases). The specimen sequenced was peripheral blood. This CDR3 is CASSPGVNYGYTF. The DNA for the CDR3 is TGTGCCAGCAGCCCGGGGGTTAACTATGGCTACACCTTC.